The present TCR beta chain was sequenced within a study of OX40 agonist ivuxolimab in advanced cancers. CDR1 is MNHNY and CDR2 is SVGAGI in the germline V gene (reference sequence). The CDR3 loop spans 11 amino acids. The V end was cut by 2 bases, the J end by 7 bases, with 2 bases between. Profiling relied on immunoSEQ multiplex PCR, and the TCRdb table lists in-frame clones only, not all of them. This table holds tens of thousands of clones, under 80% found once. The sequence was collected from an adult with an advanced solid tumor such as melanoma, head and neck, liver or kidney cancer. This rearrangement joins TRBV6-6 to TRBJ1-4; D unclear. The sequenced sample was CD4+ or CD8+ T cells sorted from blood, obtained in a trial of the OX40 agonist ivuxolimab. The CDR3 sequence is CASSYGEKLFF. CDR3 sequence (DNA): TGTGCCAGCAGTTACGGTGAAAAACTGTTTTTT.